What follows describes a single T cell receptor beta chain. This clone was recorded only once. The antigen it recognizes is unknown. Per-nucleotide qualities are absent, and no much larger clonotype sits a single base away. This sample stems from a study of cytomegalovirus exposure and HLA in healthy donors (dated by TCRdb to the late 2010s). At the level of the whole study: According to an earlier analysis of around 600 of the donors, 200 million or so T cells yielded 100 million or so unique TCR beta sequences and about 300 Gb of sequence data. About 300 gigabases of sequencing data and around 85 million unique TCR sequences made up an early release that covered over 550 HLA-typed donors. Among the roughly 400 genotyped donors, approximately 82% belonged to the genetic ancestry cluster associated with self-reported Caucasian donors. The study aimed to test whether cataloging public T cell receptors could reveal signatures of past pathogen exposure. The study profiled the T cell repertoires of more than 500 subjects by immunosequencing and related them to cytomegalovirus serostatus. A separate validation cohort of 100 to 150 different subjects was used in addition to the roughly 620-subject first cohort. To predict cytomegalovirus infection status, the study combined high-throughput TCR immunosequencing, statistical association of individual TCRs with disease status, and machine learning. In a later analysis, previously published TCR beta repertoires from roughly 710 donors were re-analyzed and high-resolution HLA genotyping was added so that TCR occurrence patterns could be studied. Rather than using new phenotypic data, the later analysis identified candidate immune exposures from TCR beta sequences and from how often those sequences occurred across donors. An earlier analysis of 500 to 650 of the donors applied high-throughput TCR beta sequencing to assess whether each TCR beta V gene segment acted as functional or pseudogenic. Donor age, sex, ethnicity and CMV serostatus were compiled alongside the repertoire data. A later genetic analysis used genome-wide SNP genotypes for about 60% of the roughly 700 donors, treating that subset as a discovery cohort. All discovery cohort repertoires had been generated using a single sequencing platform. Class I and class II HLA loci were covered by the typing at four-digit resolution. Typing coverage differed by locus: A, B, C, DRB1 and DQB1 were typed in about 620-640 donors, DQA1 in 500 to 550, DPA1 in roughly 590, and DPB1 in 472. Several DR-DQ haplotypes were handled as single units for association and clustering because linkage in the cohort was strong. Among some 410 genotyped donors of the cohort, an average of approximately 250,000 unique TCR beta nucleotide sequences were sequenced per donor, roughly a sixth of them non-productive.

The protocol used for the library was the immunoSEQ multiplex PCR assay. A mixture of 60 forward primers for TCR Vbeta segments and 13 reverse primers for TCR Jbeta segments was used in the multiplex PCR. The CDR3 region of rearranged TCR beta genes was amplified from genomic DNA with a multiplex PCR assay. Amplified TCR beta libraries were sequenced as 87-base-pair reads on the Illumina HiSeq System. Turning to the authors' computational methods: Across the 666 repertoires, a later analysis counted about 81 million unique TCR beta chains, 9.5 million to 13 million of which were shared by at least two donors. To remove PCR and sequencing errors, raw reads were error-corrected and collapsed into unique sequences using a nearest-neighbor algorithm that merged closely related sequences. Alignment of CDR3 sequences to IMGT reference sequences was used to assign V, D and J gene segments. For a sequence to be retained, a match of at least six nucleotides was required to both a V gene segment and a J gene segment. Rearrangements were classified as productive when the CDR3 lacked stop codons and remained in frame with V and J, and all other rearrangements were classified as non-productive. CDR3 was defined by IMGT convention, running from the second conserved V-encoded cysteine to the conserved J-encoded phenylalanine. The earlier analysis of around 640 of the donors excluded sequences that lacked an unambiguous match to a single V gene segment. An earlier analysis of fewer than 750 of the donors called V segments functional above 56.7% productive rearrangements and segregating when the between-donor standard deviation exceeded 5%. A statistical classification framework was built for diagnosing cytomegalovirus status from the catalog of TCR beta chain sequences. A later analysis assigned V and J genes by comparing TCR nucleotide sequences with IMGT/GENE-DB human TR gene sequences. In a later analysis, CDR3 sequences and most-parsimonious VDJ recombination scenarios were assigned using the TCRdist pipeline. In a later analysis, each TCR beta chain was defined by its CDR3 amino acid sequence together with its V-gene family, and reads without a unique V-gene family were excluded. To address suspected cross-contamination and a sequencing artifact, a later analysis removed 450 to 700 highly shared, low-generation-probability nucleotide sequences. A later analysis calculated a clonal expansion index for each public chain from normalized within-repertoire ranks of inferred template counts. In a later analysis, generation probabilities were computed with a VDJ recombination model fitted to out-of-frame rearrangements, and the resulting probabilities were checked against IGoR. In a later analysis, TCR-TCR, TCR-HLA and TCR-CMV co-occurrence was scored with hypergeometric tests, and a repertoire-size bias correction was applied to TCR pairs. False discovery rates were estimated in a later analysis by permuting HLA or CMV assignments 20 times. A later analysis grouped co-occurring TCRs with DBSCAN, adding TCRdist sequence similarity when clustering within HLA-allele-positive subsets. Co-occurrence clustering excluded repertoires with fewer than 30,000 or more than 120,000 public chains, plus five with anomalous nucleotide sharing. TCRdb took this table from immuneACCESS and kept in-frame rearrangements with V and J called. Such tables lack part of the clones; where checked against another copy, unresolved V genes explain under half of the gap, and the rest is unexplained. V, J and clone size are those of that table, while D and trimming were read from the DNA. This sample is represented by about 260,000 clones; approximately 85% of them were singletons. The biggest ten clones account for about 2% of the sample.

From its cysteine to its phenylalanine, the CDR3 spans 15 amino acids. Only the CDR3 DNA stays, 45 bases, in frame from base 1. The germline ends are 16 bases apart after V is trimmed by 0 bases and J by 8 bases. From the germline V gene (reference sequence), CDR1 is GTSNPN and CDR2 is SVGIG. Broad study findings and their caveats: CMV serostatus was the only immune exposure information available for the cohort. When HLA alleles, especially DR and DQ, strongly co-occurred, TCR associations were difficult to assign to individual alleles. Because counts were too low, about 15 rarely observed V segments, including chromosome 9 orphons, were left out of the earlier analysis of about 500 of the donors. According to a later analysis, parvovirus B19, influenza, CMV and Epstein-Barr virus appeared linked to several top co-occurrence clusters. Broadly in line with IMGT annotations, most TCR beta V segments showed up in productive rearrangements about 90% or about 30% of the time in an earlier analysis of around 550 of the donors. Correlated functional status among segregating V segments might be attributable to linkage disequilibrium, but an unknown experimental factor could not be ruled out. A cluster of highly shared sequence variants was judged likely to represent a technical artifact of the sequencing pipeline. At a false discovery rate of 0.05, a later analysis linked 16,000 or so TCR beta sequences to specific HLA alleles. In both the original and validation cohorts, the classifier was reported to diagnose cytomegalovirus status with high specificity and sensitivity. Because some donors lacked HLA typing at each locus, the association tests relied only on the typed subset. In this cohort, only TCR beta chains were sequenced, and detectable features were limited by the absence of alpha or paired-chain data. Compared with the roughly 670-donor mean, donors in an Asian-associated ancestry cluster had fewer N-insertions in productive TCRs, according to a later genetic analysis. According to a later analysis, most CMV-associated TCR beta chains appeared to be HLA-restricted, and the HLA associations seemed to be driven largely by CMV exposure. Some IMGT-functional V segments, including TRBV6-2 and TRBV6-3, could not be distinguished by the 87-base-pair reads and were therefore excluded. In a later analysis, the rate of TCR association differed among HLA loci, with DRB1 alleles having the most associated TCRs and HLA-C alleles having the fewest. A later genetic analysis associated a missense DCLRE1C variant with V-gene and J-gene trimming of TCR beta chains, and an independent cohort replicated the association. Most TCR sequences were observed very rarely across donors, whereas some public TCRs were present in many individuals. The study gave a list of more than 150 TCR beta chains associated with cytomegalovirus. A further reported finding was that TCR beta sequences accurately predicted the HLA-A and HLA-B alleles for most subjects in the first cohort. In a later analysis, HLA-associated TCR beta chains showed more clonal expansion and lower generation probabilities than non-associated chains that were equally common. In vitro tests confirmed that a few of the cytomegalovirus-associated TCR beta chains recognize cytomegalovirus antigens. Presence/absence analyses assumed roughly uniform sequencing depth across donors, an assumption that may not hold. The authors suggested that the approach could potentially be extended to other disease states and immunological phenotypes.

In total, over 600 healthy bone marrow donors made up the cohort. At the time of sampling, every cohort member was nominally healthy, though immune exposures that went unrecorded were likely present. The donor tested CMV seropositive and was one of the 289 seropositive cohort members. A peripheral blood sample was provided by each donor, and peripheral blood mononuclear cells were used for TCR beta sequencing. The Qiagen DNeasy Blood Extraction Kit was used to extract genomic DNA from the blood cell samples. The chain is assembled from TRBV30 and TRBJ1-4, and perhaps TRBD1 as D gene, on 5 matching bases. The source is a middle-aged woman in good health and CMV-seropositive. Sequences were obtained from PBMCs. The CDR3 has the sequence CAWSVIQGRGEKLFF. The bases read TGTGCCTGGAGTGTAATCCAGGGAAGAGGAGAAAAACTGTTTTTT.